This entry describes one T cell receptor (beta chain). Antigen unknown. Clones were read by immunoSEQ multiplex PCR, and TCRdb kept only the in-frame ones, dropping some. The repertoire holds about 70,000 clones, with roughly 80% as singletons. The sample comes from a study of OX40 agonist ivuxolimab in advanced cancers. Overall study findings and caveats: Doses of 0.1 to 3.0 mg/kg were accompanied by clonal expansion of CD4+ and CD8+ blood T cells by week 6.

The length of the CDR3 is 14 residues. The specimen was CD4+ or CD8+ T cells sorted from blood, collected in a trial of the OX40 agonist ivuxolimab. This sequence joins TRBV21-1 and TRBJ2-7; no check of the table's D call, TRBD1, against the DNA was made. TRBV21-1 is designated a pseudogene. This TCR was sampled from an adult with an advanced solid tumor such as melanoma, head and neck, liver or kidney cancer. The CDR3 sequence: CASSHKDRAYEQYF. The CDR3 coding sequence is TGTGCCAGCAGCCACAAAGATCGTGCTTACGAGCAGTACTTC.